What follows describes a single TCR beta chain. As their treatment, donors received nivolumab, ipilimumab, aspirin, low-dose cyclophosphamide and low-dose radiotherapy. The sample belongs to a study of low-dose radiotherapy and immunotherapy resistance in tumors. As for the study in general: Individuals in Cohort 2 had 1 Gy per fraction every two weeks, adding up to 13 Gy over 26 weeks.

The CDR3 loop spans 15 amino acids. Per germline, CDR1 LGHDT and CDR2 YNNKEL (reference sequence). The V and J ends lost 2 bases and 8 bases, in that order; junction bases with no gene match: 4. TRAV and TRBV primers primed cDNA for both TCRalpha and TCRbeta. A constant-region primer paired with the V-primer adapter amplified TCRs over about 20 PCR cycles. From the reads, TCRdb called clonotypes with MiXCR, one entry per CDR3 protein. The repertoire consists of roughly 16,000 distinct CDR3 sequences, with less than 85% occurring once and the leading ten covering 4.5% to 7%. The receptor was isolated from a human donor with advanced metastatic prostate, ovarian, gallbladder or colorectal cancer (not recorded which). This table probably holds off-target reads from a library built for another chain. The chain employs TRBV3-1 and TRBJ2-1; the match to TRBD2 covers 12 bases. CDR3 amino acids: CASSQRTSGIDEQFF. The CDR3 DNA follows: TGTGCCAGCAGCCAAAGGACTAGCGGGATCGATGAGCAGTTCTTC.